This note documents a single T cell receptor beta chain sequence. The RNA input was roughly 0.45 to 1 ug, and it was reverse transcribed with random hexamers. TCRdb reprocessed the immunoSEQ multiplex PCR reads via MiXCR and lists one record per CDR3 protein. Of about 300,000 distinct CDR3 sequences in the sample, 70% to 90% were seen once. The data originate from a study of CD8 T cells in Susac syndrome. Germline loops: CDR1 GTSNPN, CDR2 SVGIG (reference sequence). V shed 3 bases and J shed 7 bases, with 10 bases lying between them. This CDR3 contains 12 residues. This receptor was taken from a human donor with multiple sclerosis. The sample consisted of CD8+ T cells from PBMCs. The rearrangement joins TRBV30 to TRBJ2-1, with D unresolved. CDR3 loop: CAWSPYINEQFF. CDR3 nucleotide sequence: TGTGCCTGGAGCCCATATATTAATGAGCAGTTCTTC.